These T cell receptor beta chains were read from a single sample in a study of T-cell memory formation after mild COVID-19. A single record per CDR3 protein comes from TCRdb applying MiXCR to the 5' RACE reads. This table has 400,000 to 450,000 distinct CDR3 sequences, roughly 18% appearing once. The material sequenced was PBMCs or a T cell subset sorted from them (not recorded which). Source of these receptors: a man aged 18 to 29 who had mild COVID-19 (a few samples of this study predate the infection). Cell type and time point are not known. The CDR3 runs from the conserved cysteine through the conserved F or W.

cdr3_aa	j_call	v_call
CSAPRGVGNTEAFF	TRBJ1-1	TRBV20-1
CASSRRSTDTQYF	TRBJ2-3	TRBV6-2/TRBV6-3
CASSLGARRDTQYF	TRBJ2-3	TRBV7-2
CSVEDSQYNIQYF	TRBJ2-4	TRBV29-1
CASSLGRSSNQPQHF	TRBJ1-5	TRBV12-3/TRBV12-4
CASTQTANTEAFF	TRBJ1-1	TRBV5-1
CASRPVVPPDTQYF	TRBJ2-3	TRBV28
CASSPLQGLAGELFF	TRBJ2-2	TRBV12-3/TRBV12-4
CASSGAGTSGPDTQYF	TRBJ2-3	TRBV2
CASSVTWGDTQYF	TRBJ2-3	TRBV9